A selection of T cell receptor beta chains follows, all from one sample in a study of T cell responses to AZD1222 COVID-19 vaccine. Only in-frame clones appear in the TCRdb table, and some are missing; sequencing was by immunoSEQ multiplex PCR. The sample includes approximately 140,000 clones, approximately 90% of them seen just once. Sequencing was performed on peripheral blood, taken 28 days after the second AZD1222 dose. The receptors shown here come from an adult who received the AZD1222 COVID-19 vaccine. CDR3s include the opening cysteine and the closing phenylalanine or tryptophan. D genes are given only for firm matches. Size is omitted from some rows. Given values are once, few, many or a class for expanded clones.

D gene: -; clone size: -; V gene: TRBV19; J gene: TRBJ1-2; CDR3 protein: CASSIPRPPPGGYTF; CDR3 DNA: TGTGCCAGTAGTATACCGCGGCCCCCCCCCGGTGGCTACACCTTC
D gene: -; clone size: -; V gene: TRBV27; J gene: TRBJ1-5; CDR3 protein: CASSVQGSNQPQHF; CDR3 DNA: TGTGCCAGCAGTGTACAGGGTAGCAATCAGCCCCAGCATTTT
D gene: TRBD1; clone size: -; V gene: TRBV18; J gene: TRBJ2-7; CDR3 protein: CASSPPMTGGAYEQYF; CDR3 DNA: TGTGCCAGCTCACCACCAATGACAGGGGGCGCGTACGAGCAGTACTTC
D gene: -; clone size: few; V gene: TRBV6-2/TRBV6-3; J gene: TRBJ1-1; CDR3 protein: CASTPQGNIAGEAFF; CDR3 DNA: TGTGCCAGCACCCCACAGGGTAACATAGCCGGTGAAGCTTTCTTT
D gene: -; clone size: once; V gene: TRBV2; J gene: TRBJ1-2; CDR3 protein: CASAGERGTYGYTF; CDR3 DNA: TGTGCCAGCGCTGGGGAAAGGGGGACCTATGGCTACACCTTC
D gene: -; clone size: -; V gene: TRBV5-6; J gene: TRBJ1-5; CDR3 protein: CASSLVGQPQHF; CDR3 DNA: TGTGCCAGCAGCTTGGTTGGTCAGCCCCAGCATTTT
D gene: TRBD2; clone size: -; V gene: TRBV7-7; J gene: TRBJ2-5; CDR3 protein: CASSSQPAGGETQYF; CDR3 DNA: TGTGCCAGCAGCTCCCAGCCAGCGGGAGGAGAGACCCAGTACTTC
D gene: TRBD1; clone size: -; V gene: TRBV19; J gene: TRBJ1-1; CDR3 protein: CASTLTGSMNTEAFF; CDR3 DNA: TGTGCCAGTACCTTGACAGGGTCCATGAACACTGAAGCTTTCTTT
D gene: -; clone size: -; V gene: TRBV27; J gene: TRBJ2-7; CDR3 protein: CASSSRPDTFYEQYF; CDR3 DNA: TGTGCCAGCAGTTCGCGACCGGATACTTTCTACGAGCAGTACTTC
D gene: TRBD1; clone size: -; V gene: TRBV27; J gene: TRBJ2-7; CDR3 protein: CASSLRAGGSRSYEQYF; CDR3 DNA: TGTGCCAGCAGTTTAAGGGCAGGGGGCAGCAGGTCCTACGAGCAGTACTTC
D gene: -; clone size: -; V gene: TRBV5-1; J gene: TRBJ1-4; CDR3 protein: CASSLQGQGATNEKLFF; CDR3 DNA: TGCGCCAGCAGCCTCCAGGGACAAGGTGCAACTAATGAAAAACTGTTTTTT
D gene: -; clone size: -; V gene: TRBV18; J gene: TRBJ1-6; CDR3 protein: CASSPPFGGTQNSPLHF; CDR3 DNA: TGTGCCAGCTCACCACCGTTCGGCGGGACCCAGAATTCACCCCTCCACTTT
D gene: -; clone size: -; V gene: TRBV18; J gene: TRBJ2-7; CDR3 protein: CASSQGAGSYEQYF; CDR3 DNA: TGTGCCAGCTCCCAGGGCGCAGGGAGCTACGAGCAGTACTTC
D gene: TRBD1; clone size: -; V gene: TRBV6-2/TRBV6-3; J gene: TRBJ1-5; CDR3 protein: CASSPQDRALNQPQHF; CDR3 DNA: TGTGCCAGCAGTCCCCAGGACAGGGCTCTGAATCAGCCCCAGCATTTT
D gene: -; clone size: -; V gene: TRBV10-3; J gene: TRBJ2-6; CDR3 protein: CAITGWGPDGSGANVLTF; CDR3 DNA: TGTGCCATCACCGGATGGGGGCCCGACGGCTCTGGGGCCAACGTCCTGACTTTC
D gene: TRBD2; clone size: -; V gene: TRBV27; J gene: TRBJ2-2; CDR3 protein: CASSLASGYTGELFF; CDR3 DNA: TGTGCCAGCAGTTTGGCTAGCGGGTACACCGGGGAGCTGTTTTTT
D gene: -; clone size: -; V gene: TRBV28; J gene: TRBJ1-5; CDR3 protein: CASSSPGLRSQPQHF; CDR3 DNA: TGTGCCAGCAGTTCACCAGGACTGAGGTCTCAGCCCCAGCATTTT
D gene: TRBD1; clone size: -; V gene: TRBV4-3; J gene: TRBJ2-1; CDR3 protein: CASSQDAGGQYNEQFF; CDR3 DNA: TGCGCCAGCAGCCAAGACGCAGGGGGCCAGTACAATGAGCAGTTCTTC